These T cell receptor beta chains were read from a single sample in a study of shared clonotypes between healthy human individuals. This table comes from immunoSEQ multiplex PCR, and its TCRdb copy is limited to in-frame clones, with some not included. The sample lists approximately 100,000 clones; roughly two thirds were seen once. Sequenced input: memory CD8+ T cells sorted from blood. The source of these receptors is a woman aged 25-40 years in good health. The CDR3 runs from the conserved cysteine through the conserved F or W. The D gene is left open where the match is weak. Clone size is stated in some rows and not others, as once, few, many or a class when expanded.

j_call v_call clone_size d_call cdr3_aa cdr3_nt
TRBJ2-6 TRBV13 NA NA CASSLERVQSRANVLTF TGTGCCAGCAGCTTGGAAAGAGTACAAAGTCGGGCCAACGTCCTGACTTTC
TRBJ2-5 TRBV7-6 many NA CASSSSLRETQYF TGTGCCAGCAGCTCAAGCTTGCGGGAGACCCAGTACTTC
TRBJ2-3 TRBV25-1 once TRBD1 CASSDKLRDRGAADTQYF TGTGCCAGCAGTGATAAACTCCGGGACAGGGGGGCGGCAGATACGCAGTATTTT
TRBJ2-2 TRBV5-1 few NA CASLSGNTGELFF TGCGCCAGCTTATCGGGGAACACCGGGGAGCTGTTTTTT
TRBJ2-2 TRBV5-1 once NA CASSWYKSGGYMTGELFF TGCGCCAGCAGCTGGTACAAGAGCGGAGGTTATATGACCGGGGAGCTGTTTTTT
TRBJ2-7 TRBV2 NA NA CASGAYSSYEQYF TGTGCCAGCGGGGCCTACAGCTCCTACGAGCAGTACTTC
TRBJ2-1 TRBV10-3 once TRBD2 CAISDRPGGYNEQFF TGTGCCATCAGTGACCGGCCGGGAGGGTACAATGAGCAGTTCTTC
TRBJ1-5 TRBV6-1 many NA CASSDREVQPQHF TGTGCCAGCAGTGACAGGGAGGTTCAGCCCCAGCATTTT
TRBJ1-4 TRBV6-5 NA NA CASSDGGGLEKLFF TGTGCCAGCAGCGATGGCGGGGGGCTCGAAAAACTGTTTTTT
TRBJ2-2 TRBV2 NA TRBD1 CASKGTGTGELFF TGTGCCAGCAAAGGGACAGGGACCGGGGAGCTGTTTTTT
TRBJ2-1 TRBV6-1 NA TRBD2 CASSETSGYYNEQFF TGTGCCAGCAGTGAAACTAGCGGATACTACAATGAGCAGTTCTTC
TRBJ2-3 TRBV4-1 NA NA CASSPQLGRWPRGSTDTQYF TGCGCCAGCAGCCCCCAATTAGGGCGGTGGCCTCGGGGTAGCACAGATACGCAGTATTTT
TRBJ1-2 TRBV6-1 medium-sized NA CACGPRGIYGYTF TGTGCCTGCGGACCCCGAGGGATCTATGGCTACACCTTC
TRBJ2-3 TRBV28 once TRBD2 CASSPSGSTDTQYF TGTGCCAGCAGCCCTAGCGGGAGTACAGATACGCAGTATTTT
TRBJ2-5 TRBV2 NA TRBD1 CASSSGTGPQETQYF TGTGCCAGCAGTTCCGGGACAGGTCCGCAAGAGACCCAGTACTTC
TRBJ1-2 TRBV28 many NA CASSLTAHGSYGYTF TGTGCCAGCAGTTTAACAGCTCATGGATCCTATGGCTACACCTTC
TRBJ1-2 TRBV5-1 NA NA CASSLGASYGYTF TGCGCCAGCAGCTTGGGGGCCTCCTATGGCTACACCTTC
TRBJ1-2 TRBV4-1 NA NA CASSQVDTAFYGYTF TGCGCCAGCAGCCAAGTGGATACAGCCTTCTATGGCTACACCTTC